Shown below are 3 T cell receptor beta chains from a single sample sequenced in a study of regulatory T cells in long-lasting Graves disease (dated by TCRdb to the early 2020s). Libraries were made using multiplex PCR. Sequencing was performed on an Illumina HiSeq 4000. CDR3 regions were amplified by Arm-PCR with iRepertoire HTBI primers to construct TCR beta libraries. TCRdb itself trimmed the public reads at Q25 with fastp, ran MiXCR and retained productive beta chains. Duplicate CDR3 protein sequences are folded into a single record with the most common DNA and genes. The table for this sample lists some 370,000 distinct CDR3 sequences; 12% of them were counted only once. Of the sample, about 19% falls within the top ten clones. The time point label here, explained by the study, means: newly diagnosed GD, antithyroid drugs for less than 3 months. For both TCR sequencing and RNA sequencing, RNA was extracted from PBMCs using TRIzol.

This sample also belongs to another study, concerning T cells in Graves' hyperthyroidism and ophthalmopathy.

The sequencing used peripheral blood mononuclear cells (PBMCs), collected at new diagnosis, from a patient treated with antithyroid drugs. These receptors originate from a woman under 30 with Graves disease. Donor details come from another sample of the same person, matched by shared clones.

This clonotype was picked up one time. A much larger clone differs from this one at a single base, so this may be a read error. The CDR3 sequence: CAGSRDRVTYEQYF. In DNA form, the CDR3 reads TGTGCCGGCTCCCGGGACAGGGTGACCTACGAGCAGTACTTC. The genes are TRBV18 and TRBJ2-7, with 9 bases matching TRBD1. The CDR3 sequence is 14 residues long. The germline CDR1 and CDR2 sequences are KGHSH and LQKENI.

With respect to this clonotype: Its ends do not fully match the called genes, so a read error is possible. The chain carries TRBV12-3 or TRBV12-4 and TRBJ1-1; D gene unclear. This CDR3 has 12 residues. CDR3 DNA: TGTGCCGGCAGTTGGACGGGTACTGAAGCTTTCTTT. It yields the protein CAGSWTGTEAFF.

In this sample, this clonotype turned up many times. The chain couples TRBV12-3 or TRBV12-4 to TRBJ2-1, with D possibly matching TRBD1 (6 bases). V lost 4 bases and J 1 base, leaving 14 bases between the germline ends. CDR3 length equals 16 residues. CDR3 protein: CASSSDRLGSYNEQFF. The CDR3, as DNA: TGTGCCAGCAGTTCCGACAGGTTGGGGTCCTACAATGAGCAGTTCTTC.